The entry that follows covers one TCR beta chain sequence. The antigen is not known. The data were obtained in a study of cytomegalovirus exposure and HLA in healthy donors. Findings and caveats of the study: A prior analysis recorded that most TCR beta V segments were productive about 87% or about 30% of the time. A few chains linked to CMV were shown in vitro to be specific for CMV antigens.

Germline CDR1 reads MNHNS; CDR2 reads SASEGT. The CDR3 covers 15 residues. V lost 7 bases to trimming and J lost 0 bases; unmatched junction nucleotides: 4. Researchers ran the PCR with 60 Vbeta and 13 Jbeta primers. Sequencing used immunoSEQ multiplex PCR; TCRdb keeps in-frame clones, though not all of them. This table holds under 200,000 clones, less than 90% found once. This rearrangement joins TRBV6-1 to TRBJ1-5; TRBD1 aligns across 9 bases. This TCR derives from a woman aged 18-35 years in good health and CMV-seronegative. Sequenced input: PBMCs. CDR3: CASIGTGTSNQPQHF. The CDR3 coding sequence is TGTGCCAGCATAGGGACAGGGACTAGCAATCAGCCCCAGCATTTT.